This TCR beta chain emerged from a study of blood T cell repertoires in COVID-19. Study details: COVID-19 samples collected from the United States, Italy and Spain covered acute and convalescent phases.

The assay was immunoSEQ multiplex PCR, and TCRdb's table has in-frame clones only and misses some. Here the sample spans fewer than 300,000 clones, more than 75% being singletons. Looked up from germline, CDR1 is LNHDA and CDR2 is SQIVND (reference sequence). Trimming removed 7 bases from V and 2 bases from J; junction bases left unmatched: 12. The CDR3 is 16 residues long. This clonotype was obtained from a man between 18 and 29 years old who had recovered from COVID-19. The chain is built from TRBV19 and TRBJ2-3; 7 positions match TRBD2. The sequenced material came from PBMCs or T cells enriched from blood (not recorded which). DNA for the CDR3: TGTGCCAGTACCCTAGGGGCTAGCGGATTCACAGATACGCAGTATTTT. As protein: CASTLGASGFTDTQYF.